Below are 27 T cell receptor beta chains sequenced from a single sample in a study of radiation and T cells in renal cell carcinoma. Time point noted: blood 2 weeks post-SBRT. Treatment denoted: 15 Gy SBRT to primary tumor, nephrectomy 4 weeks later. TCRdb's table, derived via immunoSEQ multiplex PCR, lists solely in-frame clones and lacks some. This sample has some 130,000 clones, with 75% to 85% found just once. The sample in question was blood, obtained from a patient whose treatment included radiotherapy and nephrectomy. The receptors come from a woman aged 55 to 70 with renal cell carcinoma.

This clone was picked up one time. The CDR3 sequence is CASSPLSGGRTDTQYF. CDR3 DNA: TGTGCCAGCAGCCCCCTATCGGGGGGCCGCACAGATACGCAGTATTTT. V gene TRBV7-2 combines with J gene TRBJ2-3; weak D call: TRBD2 (7 bases). This CDR3 comprises 16 residues. Germline lookup yields CDR1 SGHTA and CDR2 FQGNSA. The germline V and J ends were trimmed by 5 bases and 1 base, with 16 bases remaining between them.

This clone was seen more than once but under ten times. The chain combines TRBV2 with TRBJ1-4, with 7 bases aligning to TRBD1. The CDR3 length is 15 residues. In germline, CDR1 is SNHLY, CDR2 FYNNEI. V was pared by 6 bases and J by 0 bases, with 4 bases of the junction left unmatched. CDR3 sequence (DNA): TGTGCCAGCAGGGGGACAGATGCAACTAATGAAAAACTGTTTTTT. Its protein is CASRGTDATNEKLFF. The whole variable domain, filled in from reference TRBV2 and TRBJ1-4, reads EPEVTQTPSHQVTQMGQEVILRCVPISNHLYFYWYRQILGQKVEFLVSFYNNEISEKSEIFDDQFSVERPDGSNFTLKIRSTKLEDSAMYFCASRGTDATNEKLFFGSGTQLSVL.

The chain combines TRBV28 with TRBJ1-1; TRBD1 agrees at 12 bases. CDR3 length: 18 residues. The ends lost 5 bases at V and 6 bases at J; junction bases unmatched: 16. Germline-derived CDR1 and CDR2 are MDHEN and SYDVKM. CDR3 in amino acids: CASSLFPGTGGAKSEAFF. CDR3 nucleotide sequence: TGTGCCAGCAGTCTGTTCCCCGGGACAGGGGGCGCGAAATCTGAAGCTTTCTTT.

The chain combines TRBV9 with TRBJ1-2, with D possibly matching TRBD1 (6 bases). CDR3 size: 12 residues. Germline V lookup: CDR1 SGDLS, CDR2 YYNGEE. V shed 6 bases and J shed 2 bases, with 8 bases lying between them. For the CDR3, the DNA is TGTGCCAGCACCACAGGGAACTATGGCTACACCTTC. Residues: CASTTGNYGYTF.

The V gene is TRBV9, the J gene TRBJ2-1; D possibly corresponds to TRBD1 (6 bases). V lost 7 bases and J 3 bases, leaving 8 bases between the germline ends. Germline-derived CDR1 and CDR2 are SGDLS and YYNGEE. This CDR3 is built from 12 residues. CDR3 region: CASGGVYNEQFF. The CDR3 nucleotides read TGTGCCAGCGGGGGCGTCTACAATGAGCAGTTCTTC. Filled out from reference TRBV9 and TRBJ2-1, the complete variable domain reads DSGVTQTPKHLITATGQRVTLRCSPRSGDLSVYWYQQSLDQGLQFLIQYYNGEERAKGNILERFSAQQFPDLHSELNLSSLELGDSALYFCASGGVYNEQFFGPGTRLTVL.

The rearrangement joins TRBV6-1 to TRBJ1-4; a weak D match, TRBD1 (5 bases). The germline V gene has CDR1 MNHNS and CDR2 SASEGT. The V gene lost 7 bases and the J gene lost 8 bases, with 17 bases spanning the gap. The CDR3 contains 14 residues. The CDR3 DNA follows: TGTGCCAGCACCCCTGCGGGGGTAAGGGAAAAACTGTTTTTT. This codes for CASTPAGVREKLFF.

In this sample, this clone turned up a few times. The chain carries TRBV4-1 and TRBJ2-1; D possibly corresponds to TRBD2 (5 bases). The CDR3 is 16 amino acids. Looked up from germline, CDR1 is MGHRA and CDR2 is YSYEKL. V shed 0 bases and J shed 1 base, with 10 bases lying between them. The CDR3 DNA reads TGCGCCAGCAGCCAAGATGTTTCGGGGTCCTACAATGAGCAGTTCTTC. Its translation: CASSQDVSGSYNEQFF.

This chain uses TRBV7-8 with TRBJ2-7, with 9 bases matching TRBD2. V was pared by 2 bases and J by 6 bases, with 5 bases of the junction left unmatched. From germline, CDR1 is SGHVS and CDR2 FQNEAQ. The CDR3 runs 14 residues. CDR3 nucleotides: TGTGCCAGCAGCTTACTGGCGGGAGGGGGCGAGCAGTACTTC. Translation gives CASSLLAGGGEQYF.

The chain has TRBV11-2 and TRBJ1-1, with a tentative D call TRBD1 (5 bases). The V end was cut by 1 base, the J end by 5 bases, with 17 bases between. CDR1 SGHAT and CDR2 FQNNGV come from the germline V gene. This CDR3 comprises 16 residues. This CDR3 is CASSLVGTTRTTEAFF. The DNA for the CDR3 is TGTGCCAGCAGCTTAGTTGGGACCACCCGAACAACTGAAGCTTTCTTT. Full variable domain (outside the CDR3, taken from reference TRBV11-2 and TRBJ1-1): EAGVAQSPRYKIIEKRQSVAFWCNPISGHATLYWYQQILGQGPKLLIQFQNNGVVDDSQLPKDRFSAERLKGVDSTLKIQPAKLEDSAVYLCASSLVGTTRTTEAFFGQGTRLTVV.

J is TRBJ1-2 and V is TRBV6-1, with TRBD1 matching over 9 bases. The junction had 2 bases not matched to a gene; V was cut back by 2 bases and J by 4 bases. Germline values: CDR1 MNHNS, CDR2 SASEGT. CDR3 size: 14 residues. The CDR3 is CASSESGQGYGYTF. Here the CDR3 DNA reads TGTGCCAGCAGTGAATCGGGACAGGGCTATGGCTACACCTTC.

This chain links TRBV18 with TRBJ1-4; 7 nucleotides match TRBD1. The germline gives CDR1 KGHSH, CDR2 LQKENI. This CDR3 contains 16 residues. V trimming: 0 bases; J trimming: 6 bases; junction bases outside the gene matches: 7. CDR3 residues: CASSPPSQGVYEKLFF. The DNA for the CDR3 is TGTGCCAGCTCACCACCGAGTCAGGGGGTTTATGAAAAACTGTTTTTT.

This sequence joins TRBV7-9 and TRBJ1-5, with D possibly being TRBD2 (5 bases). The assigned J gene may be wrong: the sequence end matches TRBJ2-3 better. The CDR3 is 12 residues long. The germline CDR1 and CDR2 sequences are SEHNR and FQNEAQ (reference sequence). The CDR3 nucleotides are TGTGCCAGCAGCCCCGGGCCGAGGGCCCAGTATTTT. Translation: CASSPGPRAQYF.

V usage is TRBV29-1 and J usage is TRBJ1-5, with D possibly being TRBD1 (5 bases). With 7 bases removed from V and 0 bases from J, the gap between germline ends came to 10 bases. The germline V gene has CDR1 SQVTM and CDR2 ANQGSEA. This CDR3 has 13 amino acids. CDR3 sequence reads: CSGQTNSNQPQHF. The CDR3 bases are TGCAGCGGACAGACTAATAGCAATCAGCCCCAGCATTTT.

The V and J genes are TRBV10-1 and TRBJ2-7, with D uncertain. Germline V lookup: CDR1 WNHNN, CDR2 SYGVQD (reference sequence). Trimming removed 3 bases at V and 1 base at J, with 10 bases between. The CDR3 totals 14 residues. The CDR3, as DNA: TGCGCCAGCAGTGACCGTTTTATTTCCTACGAGCAGTACTTC. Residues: CASSDRFISYEQYF.

CDR3 protein: CASRDRDRVNEKLFF. CDR3 nucleotides: TGTGCCAGCAGAGACCGGGACAGGGTTAATGAAAAACTGTTTTTT. The gene calls are TRBV2 and TRBJ1-4; TRBD1 agrees at 9 bases. The CDR3 sequence is 15 residues long. Losses at the gene ends were 6 bases for V and 4 bases for J; bases not matched to a gene: 6. CDR1 is SNHLY and CDR2 is FYNNEI in the germline V gene.

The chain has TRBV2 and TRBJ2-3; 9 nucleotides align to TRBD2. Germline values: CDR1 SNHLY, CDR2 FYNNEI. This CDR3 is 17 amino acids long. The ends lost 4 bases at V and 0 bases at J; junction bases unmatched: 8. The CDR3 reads CASSAPGLATSTDTQYF. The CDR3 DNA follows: TGTGCCAGCAGTGCTCCCGGACTAGCGACCAGCACAGATACGCAGTATTTT.

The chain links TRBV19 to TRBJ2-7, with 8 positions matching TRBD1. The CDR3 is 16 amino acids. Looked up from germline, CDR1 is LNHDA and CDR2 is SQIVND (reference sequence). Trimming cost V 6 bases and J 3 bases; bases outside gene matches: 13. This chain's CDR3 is CASSERQGTSGYEQYF. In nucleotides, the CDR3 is TGTGCCAGTAGCGAGAGACAGGGGACATCGGGCTACGAGCAGTACTTC.

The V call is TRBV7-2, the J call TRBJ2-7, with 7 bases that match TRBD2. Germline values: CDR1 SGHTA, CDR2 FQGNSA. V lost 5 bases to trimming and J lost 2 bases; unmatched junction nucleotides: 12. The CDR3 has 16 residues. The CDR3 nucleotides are TGTGCCAGCAGCCCCATGGCGGCTAGCGGCCCCTACGAGCAGTACTTC. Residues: CASSPMAASGPYEQYF. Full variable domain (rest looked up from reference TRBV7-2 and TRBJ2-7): GAGVSQSPSNKVTEKGKDVELRCDPISGHTALYWYRQSLGQGLEFLIYFQGNSAPDKSGLPSDRFSAERTGGSVSTLTIQRTQQEDSAVYLCASSPMAASGPYEQYFGPGTRLTVT.

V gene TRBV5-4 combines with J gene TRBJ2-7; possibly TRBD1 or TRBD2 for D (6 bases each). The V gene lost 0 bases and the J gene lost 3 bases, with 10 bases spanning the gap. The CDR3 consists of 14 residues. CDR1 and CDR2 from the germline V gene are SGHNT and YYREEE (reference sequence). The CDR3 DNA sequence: TGTGCCAGCAGCTTGGCCAGGGGAGGCTACGAGCAGTACTTC. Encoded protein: CASSLARGGYEQYF.

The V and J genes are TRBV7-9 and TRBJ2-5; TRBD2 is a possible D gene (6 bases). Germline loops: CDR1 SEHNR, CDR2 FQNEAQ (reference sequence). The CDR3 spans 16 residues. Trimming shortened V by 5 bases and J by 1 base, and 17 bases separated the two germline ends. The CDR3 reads CASSLLRDFTQETQYF. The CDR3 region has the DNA TGTGCCAGCAGCCTCCTTAGGGACTTTACCCAAGAGACCCAGTACTTC.

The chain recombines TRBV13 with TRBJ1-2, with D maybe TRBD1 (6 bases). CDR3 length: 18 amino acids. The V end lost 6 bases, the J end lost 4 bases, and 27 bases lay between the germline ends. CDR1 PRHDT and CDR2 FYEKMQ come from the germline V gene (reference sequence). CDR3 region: CASSELTPGDNGLYGYTF. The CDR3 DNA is TGTGCCAGCAGTGAATTAACCCCCGGGGACAACGGCCTCTATGGCTACACCTTC. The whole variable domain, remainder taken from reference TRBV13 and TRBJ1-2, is AAGVIQSPRHLIKEKRETATLKCYPIPRHDTVYWYQQGPGQDPQFLISFYEKMQSDKGSIPDRFSAQQFSDYHSELNMSSLELGDSALYFCASSELTPGDNGLYGYTFGSGTRLTVV.

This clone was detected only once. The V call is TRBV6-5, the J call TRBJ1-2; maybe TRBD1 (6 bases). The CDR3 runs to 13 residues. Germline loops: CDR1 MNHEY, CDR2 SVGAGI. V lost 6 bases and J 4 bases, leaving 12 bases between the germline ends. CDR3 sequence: CASSLGGGYGYTF. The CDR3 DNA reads TGTGCCAGCAGCCTCGGGGGCGGCTATGGCTACACCTTC.

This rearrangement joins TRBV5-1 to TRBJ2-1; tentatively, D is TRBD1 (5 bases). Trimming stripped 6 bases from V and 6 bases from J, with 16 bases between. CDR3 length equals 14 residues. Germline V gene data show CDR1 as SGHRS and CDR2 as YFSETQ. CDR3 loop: CASKDSQSLNEQFF. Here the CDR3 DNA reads TGCGCCAGCAAAGACAGTCAATCCCTCAATGAGCAGTTCTTC.

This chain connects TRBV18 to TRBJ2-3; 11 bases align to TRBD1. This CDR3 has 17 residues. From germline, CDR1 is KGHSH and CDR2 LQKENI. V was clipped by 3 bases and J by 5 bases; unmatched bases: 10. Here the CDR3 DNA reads TGTGCCAGCTCACCGACCCGGTGGGACAGGGGGGTAGATACGCAGTATTTT. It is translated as CASSPTRWDRGVDTQYF.

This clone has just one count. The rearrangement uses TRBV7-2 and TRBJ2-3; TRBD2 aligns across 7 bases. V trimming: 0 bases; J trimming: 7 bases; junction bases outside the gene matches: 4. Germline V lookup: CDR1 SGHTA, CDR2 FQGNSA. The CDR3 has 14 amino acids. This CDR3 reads CASSLALGGHTQYF. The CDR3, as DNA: TGTGCCAGCAGCTTAGCGCTGGGAGGGCATACGCAGTATTTT.

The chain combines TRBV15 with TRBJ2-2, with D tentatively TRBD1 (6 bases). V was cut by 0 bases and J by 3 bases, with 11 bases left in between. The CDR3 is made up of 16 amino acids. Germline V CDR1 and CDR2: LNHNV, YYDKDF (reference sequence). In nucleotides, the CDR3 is TGTGCCACCAGCAGAGATAGGGCAGGGGACACCGGGGAGCTGTTTTTT. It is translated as CATSRDRAGDTGELFF. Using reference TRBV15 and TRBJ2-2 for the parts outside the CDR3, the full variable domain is DAMVIQNPRYQVTQFGKPVTLSCSQTLNHNVMYWYQQKSSQAPKLLFHYYDKDFNNEADTPDNFQSRRPNTSFCFLDIRSPGLGDTAMYLCATSRDRAGDTGELFFGEGSRLTVL.

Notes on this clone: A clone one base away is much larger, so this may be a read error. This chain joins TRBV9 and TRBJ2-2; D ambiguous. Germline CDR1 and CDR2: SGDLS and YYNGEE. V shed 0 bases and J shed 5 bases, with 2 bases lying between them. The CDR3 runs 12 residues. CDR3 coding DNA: TGTGCCAGCAGCGTAGAGACCGGGGAGCTGTTTTTT. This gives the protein CASSVETGELFF.